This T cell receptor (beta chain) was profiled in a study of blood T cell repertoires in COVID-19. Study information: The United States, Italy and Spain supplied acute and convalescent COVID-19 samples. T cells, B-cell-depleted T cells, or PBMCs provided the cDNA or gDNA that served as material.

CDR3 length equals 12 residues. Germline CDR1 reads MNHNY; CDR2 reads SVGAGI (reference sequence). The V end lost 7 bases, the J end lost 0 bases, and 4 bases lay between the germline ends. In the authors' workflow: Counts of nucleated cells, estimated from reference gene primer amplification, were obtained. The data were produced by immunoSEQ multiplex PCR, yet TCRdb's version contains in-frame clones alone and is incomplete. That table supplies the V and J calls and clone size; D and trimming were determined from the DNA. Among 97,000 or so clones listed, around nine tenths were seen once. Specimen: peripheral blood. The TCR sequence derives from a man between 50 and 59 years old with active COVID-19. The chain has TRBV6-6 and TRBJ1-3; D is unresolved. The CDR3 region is CASTSSGNTIYF. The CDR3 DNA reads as TGTGCCAGCACTTCCTCTGGAAACACCATATATTTT.